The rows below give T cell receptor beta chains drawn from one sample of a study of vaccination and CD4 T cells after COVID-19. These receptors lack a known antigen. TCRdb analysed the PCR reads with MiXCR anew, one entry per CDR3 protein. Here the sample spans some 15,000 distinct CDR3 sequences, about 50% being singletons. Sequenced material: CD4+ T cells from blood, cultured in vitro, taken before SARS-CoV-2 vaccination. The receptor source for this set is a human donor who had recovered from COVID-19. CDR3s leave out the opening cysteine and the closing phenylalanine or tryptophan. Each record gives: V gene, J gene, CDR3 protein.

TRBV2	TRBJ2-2	ASSESYAGELF
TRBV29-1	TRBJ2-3	SVGASGGPTQY
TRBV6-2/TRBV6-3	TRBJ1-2	ASSYSSGTLGGYT
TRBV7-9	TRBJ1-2	ASPTGGLGGYT
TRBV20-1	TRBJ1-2	SARVGIMWGYT
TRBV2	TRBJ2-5	ASNNFQETQY
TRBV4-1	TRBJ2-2	ASSQAAASLAGELF
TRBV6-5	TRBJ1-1	ASSYSVGAGAF
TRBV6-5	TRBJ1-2	ASSYSTFNYGYT
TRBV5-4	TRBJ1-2	ASSLYGQSGYT
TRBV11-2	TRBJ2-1	ASSLDPGPEDV
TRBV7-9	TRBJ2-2	ASSLSTGELF
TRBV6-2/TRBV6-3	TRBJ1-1	ASTRPGGNTEAF
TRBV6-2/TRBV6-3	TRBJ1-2	ASSLPLLLGHGYT
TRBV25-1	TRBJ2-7	ASSDPGLAGGIEQY
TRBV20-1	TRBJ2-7	SARVGTGGSYEQY
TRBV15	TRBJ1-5	ATGRDTVNQPQH
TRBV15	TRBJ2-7	ATSVDGFEQY
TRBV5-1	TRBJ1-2	ASSPGHGNYGYT
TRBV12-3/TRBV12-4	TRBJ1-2	ASRPTGDPNYGYT